These T cell receptor beta chains were read from a single sample in a study of blood T cell repertoires in COVID-19. The method was immunoSEQ multiplex PCR; TCRdb's version includes in-frame clones alone and lacks a portion of them. Altogether 97,000 or so clones are present, 79% being singletons, with the ten largest covering 15% to 20%. The sample was peripheral blood. Receptors were obtained from a woman of 80 years or more with active or convalescent COVID-19. Each CDR3 is given with its conserved first and last residue. Each record gives: D gene, clone size, J gene, V gene, CDR3 protein, CDR3 DNA. A D gene is named only where the DNA matches it firmly. A clone size is listed for some rows: how often the clone was seen (once, few, many), or a class if it is expanded.

D gene: .; clone size: .; J gene: TRBJ2-2; V gene: TRBV28; CDR3 protein: CASSPPGWGVGELFF; CDR3 DNA: TGTGCCAGCAGTCCCCCGGGGTGGGGGGTCGGGGAGCTGTTTTTT
D gene: .; clone size: .; J gene: TRBJ1-1; V gene: TRBV7-9; CDR3 protein: CASSGNTEAFF; CDR3 DNA: TGTGCCAGCTCGGGGAACACTGAAGCTTTCTTT
D gene: TRBD1; clone size: .; J gene: TRBJ2-4; V gene: TRBV27; CDR3 protein: CASRSLVGTVLAKNIQYF; CDR3 DNA: TGTGCCAGCAGGTCCCTTGTGGGGACAGTCTTAGCCAAAAACATTCAGTACTTC
D gene: TRBD1; clone size: few; J gene: TRBJ2-5; V gene: TRBV2; CDR3 protein: CASTPGTVQETQYF; CDR3 DNA: TGTGCCAGCACCCCGGGGACAGTCCAAGAGACCCAGTACTTC
D gene: .; clone size: .; J gene: TRBJ1-2; V gene: TRBV2; CDR3 protein: CASSERRGNYGYTF; CDR3 DNA: TGTGCCAGCAGTGAACGCAGGGGAAACTATGGCTACACCTTC
D gene: .; clone size: .; J gene: TRBJ1-2; V gene: TRBV7-2; CDR3 protein: CASSYQGGAYGYTF; CDR3 DNA: TGTGCCAGCAGCTACCAAGGAGGAGCCTATGGCTACACCTTC
D gene: .; clone size: few; J gene: TRBJ2-2; V gene: TRBV7-3; CDR3 protein: CASSLIGGTNTGELFF; CDR3 DNA: TGTGCCAGCAGCTTAATTGGCGGGACGAACACCGGGGAGCTGTTTTTT
D gene: TRBD2; clone size: .; J gene: TRBJ2-5; V gene: TRBV5-4; CDR3 protein: CASSLRLAGGQETQYF; CDR3 DNA: TGTGCCAGCAGCTTGCGACTAGCGGGAGGACAAGAGACCCAGTACTTC
D gene: TRBD2; clone size: .; J gene: TRBJ2-5; V gene: TRBV28; CDR3 protein: CASSFPRDYGKETQYF; CDR3 DNA: TGTGCCAGCAGTTTCCCGCGGGACTACGGTAAAGAGACCCAGTACTTC
D gene: TRBD2; clone size: .; J gene: TRBJ2-7; V gene: TRBV13; CDR3 protein: CASSPLAASYEQYF; CDR3 DNA: TGTGCCAGCAGCCCACTAGCGGCCTCCTACGAGCAGTACTTC
D gene: .; clone size: .; J gene: TRBJ1-5; V gene: TRBV6-5; CDR3 protein: CASVRAGQNQPQHF; CDR3 DNA: TGTGCCAGCGTTCGGGCAGGGCAGAATCAGCCCCAGCATTTT
D gene: TRBD2; clone size: .; J gene: TRBJ2-7; V gene: TRBV18; CDR3 protein: CASSPGLAGRDEQYF; CDR3 DNA: TGTGCCAGCTCACCCGGACTAGCGGGGCGGGACGAGCAGTACTTC
D gene: .; clone size: .; J gene: TRBJ2-3; V gene: TRBV5-1; CDR3 protein: CASSQDSGFSTDTQYF; CDR3 DNA: TGCGCCAGCAGCCAGGACTCCGGATTTAGCACAGATACGCAGTATTTT
D gene: TRBD1; clone size: .; J gene: TRBJ2-7; V gene: TRBV6-1; CDR3 protein: CASSGAGQGYEQYF; CDR3 DNA: TGTGCCAGCAGTGGAGCAGGACAGGGCTACGAGCAGTACTTC
D gene: .; clone size: .; J gene: TRBJ1-6; V gene: TRBV6-6; CDR3 protein: CASIKDSAYNSPLHF; CDR3 DNA: TGTGCCAGCATTAAAGACAGTGCCTATAATTCACCCCTCCACTTT
D gene: TRBD1; clone size: .; J gene: TRBJ2-5; V gene: TRBV18; CDR3 protein: CASSSGQGWETQYF; CDR3 DNA: TGTGCCAGCTCATCGGGACAGGGCTGGGAGACCCAGTACTTC
D gene: TRBD2; clone size: .; J gene: TRBJ2-2; V gene: TRBV5-4; CDR3 protein: CASSSEVAGTGELFF; CDR3 DNA: TGTGCCAGCAGTTCCGAGGTAGCGGGAACCGGGGAGCTGTTTTTT
D gene: .; clone size: .; J gene: TRBJ1-2; V gene: TRBV28; CDR3 protein: CASSLQGYGYTF; CDR3 DNA: TGTGCCAGCAGCCTACAGGGCTATGGCTACACCTTC
D gene: .; clone size: .; J gene: TRBJ2-7; V gene: TRBV7-2; CDR3 protein: CASSLSIAVYEQYF; CDR3 DNA: TGTGCCAGCAGCTTATCGATAGCGGTCTACGAGCAGTACTTC
D gene: TRBD2; clone size: .; J gene: TRBJ2-3; V gene: TRBV28; CDR3 protein: CASSLEAGLAPDTQYF; CDR3 DNA: TGTGCCAGCAGTTTGGAGGCGGGACTAGCGCCAGATACGCAGTATTTT
D gene: .; clone size: .; J gene: TRBJ2-1; V gene: TRBV27; CDR3 protein: CASSLRLVSYNEQFF; CDR3 DNA: TGTGCCAGCAGTTTACGACTAGTCTCCTACAATGAGCAGTTCTTC
D gene: .; clone size: .; J gene: TRBJ2-5; V gene: TRBV2; CDR3 protein: CASSGQRQETQYF; CDR3 DNA: TGTGCCAGCAGCGGACAGAGACAAGAGACCCAGTACTTC
D gene: TRBD2; clone size: few; J gene: TRBJ2-3; V gene: TRBV7-2; CDR3 protein: CASRPLAGFTDTQYF; CDR3 DNA: TGTGCCAGCAGGCCTCTAGCGGGATTCACAGATACGCAGTATTTT
D gene: TRBD1; clone size: few; J gene: TRBJ1-6; V gene: TRBV19; CDR3 protein: CASSDRVSTLHF; CDR3 DNA: TGTGCCAGTAGCGACAGGGTTTCTACCCTCCACTTT
D gene: TRBD2; clone size: .; J gene: TRBJ2-3; V gene: TRBV2; CDR3 protein: CASSEVIGLATDTQYF; CDR3 DNA: TGTGCCAGCAGCGAAGTTATAGGACTAGCAACAGATACGCAGTATTTT
D gene: TRBD1; clone size: .; J gene: TRBJ2-3; V gene: TRBV4-1; CDR3 protein: CASSPASQGEGVTDTQYF; CDR3 DNA: TGCGCCAGCAGCCCCGCCTCACAGGGGGAAGGGGTCACAGATACGCAGTATTTT
D gene: TRBD1; clone size: .; J gene: TRBJ2-2; V gene: TRBV6-5; CDR3 protein: CASNRGFDTGELFF; CDR3 DNA: TGTGCCAGCAACAGGGGTTTCGACACCGGGGAGCTGTTTTTT